Listed below are T cell receptor beta chains from one sample, sequenced in a study of blood T cell repertoires in COVID-19. Assay: immunoSEQ multiplex PCR; the TCRdb copy retains only in-frame clones and omits some. This table holds roughly 75,000 clones, around 79% found once. The sequenced sample consisted of peripheral blood. These receptors were obtained from a man in his forties or fifties with acute or convalescent COVID-19. Each CDR3 is given with its conserved first and last residue. The D gene is left open where the match is weak. Expanded clones are given a class, and other clones once, few, many or no size at all.

>.|TRBJ1-4|TRBV4-3|.
CASSQDIGREVEKLFF
TGCGCCAGCAGCCAAGATATTGGCAGGGAGGTTGAAAAACTGTTTTTT
>TRBD1|TRBJ1-2|TRBV29-1|.
CSVEDQGTGGYGYTF
TGCAGCGTTGAAGATCAGGGGACAGGGGGCTATGGCTACACCTTC
>TRBD1|TRBJ2-3|TRBV12-5|.
CASGLRTGGRDTQYF
TGTGCTAGTGGTTTAAGGACAGGGGGTCGAGATACGCAGTATTTT
>.|TRBJ2-1|TRBV23-1|.
CASSGTRGGCDEQFF
TGCGCCAGCAGTGGAACCCGAGGAGGCTGCGATGAGCAGTTCTTC
>.|TRBJ2-5|TRBV28|.
CASTNSRTALQETQYF
TGTGCCAGCACCAATAGCCGGACAGCCCTGCAAGAGACCCAGTACTTC
>TRBD2|TRBJ2-3|TRBV12-3/TRBV12-4|.
CASVAGPTDTQYF
TGTGCCAGCGTAGCGGGCCCGACAGATACGCAGTATTTT
>.|TRBJ2-2|TRBV27|.
CASSPKTGELFF
TGTGCCAGCAGCCCTAAGACCGGGGAGCTGTTTTTT
>.|TRBJ1-1|TRBV4-3|.
CASSQGRQGTEAFF
TGCGCCAGCAGCCAAGGACGGCAGGGGACTGAAGCTTTCTTT
>.|TRBJ1-2|TRBV4-3|.
CASSPRIASYGYTF
TGCGCCAGCAGCCCCCGGATAGCCTCCTATGGCTACACCTTC
>.|TRBJ2-5|TRBV7-8|once
CASSLDGSAQETQYF
TGTGCCAGCAGCTTAGATGGCAGTGCACAAGAGACCCAGTACTTC
>TRBD1|TRBJ2-6|TRBV7-9|.
CASSPGQGRSGANVLTF
TGTGCCAGCAGCCCCGGACAGGGTAGGTCTGGGGCCAACGTCCTGACTTTC
>TRBD1|TRBJ1-6|TRBV19|.
CASSEGAYNSPLHF
TGTGCCAGCAGCGAGGGGGCATATAATTCACCCCTCCACTTT
>.|TRBJ1-2|TRBV7-9|few
CASSLYLAPGRNYGYTF
TGTGCCAGCAGCTTATACCTCGCCCCTGGGAGGAACTATGGCTACACCTTC
>.|TRBJ2-1|TRBV9|.
CASSVDRASYNEQFF
TGTGCCAGCAGCGTAGACAGGGCCTCCTACAATGAGCAGTTCTTC
>.|TRBJ1-5|TRBV6-2/TRBV6-3|.
CASSYSEPYQPQHF
TGTGCCAGCAGTTACTCCGAGCCCTATCAGCCCCAGCATTTT
>.|TRBJ1-1|TRBV10-3|few
CAIRGRNTEAFF
TGTGCCATCAGGGGGAGGAACACTGAAGCTTTCTTT